Listed below are T cell receptor beta chains from one sample, sequenced in a study of HIV-infected patients and healthy controls. From the 5' RACE reads, TCRdb called clonotypes with MiXCR, one entry per CDR3 protein. The table records approximately 12,000 distinct CDR3 sequences, around 9.3% of them present only once. The sample consisted of blood, taken before antiretroviral therapy. These receptors came from an adult with HIV infection. The donor label of this sample is uncertain. The CDR3 runs from the conserved cysteine through the conserved F or W. The D gene is left open where the match is weak.

d_call v_call cdr3_aa
. TRBV29-1 CSVDGYNASNSQETQYF
. TRBV9 CASSQLQDPRANNEQFF
. TRBV29-1 CSVGGGDTEAFF
. TRBV3-1 CASSQGPQETQYF
TRBD1 TRBV2 CASNWGAGGGNIQYF
. TRBV14 CASSQVWGNTEAFF
TRBD1 TRBV2 CARTLLTGNYGYTF
TRBD1 TRBV27 CASSLGTGVTEQYF
. TRBV20-1 CTAKGPANTQYF
TRBD2 TRBV10-1 CASSDRGLPSYEQYF
TRBD1 TRBV27 CASSLSPGQGTRANEKLFF
. TRBV7-7 CASSWGPDYEQYF
. TRBV12-1 CASSFVTVNTEAFF
. TRBV9 CASSVARGAENTGELFF
TRBD2 TRBV20-1 CSAPTSETDTQYF
. TRBV5-1 CASSSTSGVRTGELFF
TRBD2 TRBV7-9 CASGDYSYEQYF
. TRBV9 CASSVETSTNEKLFF
. TRBV12-3/TRBV12-4 CASSLGGRTEAFF
. TRBV20-1 CSAETGRNTDTQYF
TRBD2 TRBV6-2/TRBV6-3 CASSSGTSSYNEQFF
. TRBV7-2 CASSLAIYGGAGIQETQYF
. TRBV6-6 CASSYSYGQETQYF
TRBD1 TRBV18 CASSPGTGGILSTEAFF
. TRBV9 CASSVAGELAKNEQFF
. TRBV20-1 CSARDGGYEQYF
. TRBV20-1 CSARDRAGLATNEQFF
TRBD1 TRBV24-1 CATSDGPGQNPYEQYF
TRBD1 TRBV5-1 CASYEGTGGETQYF
. TRBV6-5 CASSPRRGETQYF
. TRBV5-1 CASSLEGGAVDVSGYTF
TRBD1 TRBV19 CASSIWDRGNQPQHF
. TRBV7-9 CASSTPMTFSGNTIYF
. TRBV27 CASSSTGMFGDTQYF
. TRBV12-3/TRBV12-4 CASSSTAIEAFF
. TRBV5-1 CASRTGTQETQYF
. TRBV3-1 CASSQGSDYEQYF
. TRBV7-6 CASSLGSQTQYF
. TRBV6-6 CASDGKGSKDWANVLTF
. TRBV4-2 CASSQGAGPGVSTGELFF
. TRBV7-9 CASSPSGTLHEKLFF
. TRBV6-5 CASSYSGRGSYNEQFF
. TRBV2 CASKALAYYEQYF
TRBD2 TRBV30 CAWSVLRAGGGNEQFF
. TRBV5-4 CASSLEWRGLLYEQYF
TRBD2 TRBV15 CATSVGTSGGQNTDTQYF
TRBD2 TRBV13 CASKPRGTSGINEQFF
. TRBV19 CASSIIRDPKAHEQFF
. TRBV11-3 CASSLASLNTEAFF
. TRBV11-2 CASSFHAESSYEQYF
. TRBV23-1 CASSQSRKETQYF
TRBD1 TRBV2 CASSSISGTGIEYF
TRBD1 TRBV12-3/TRBV12-4 CASSSQGDAYEQYF